This TCR beta chain was identified in a study of blood T cell repertoires in COVID-19. The trim removed 1 base at V and 6 bases at J, leaving 6 bases unmatched. The CDR3 length is 15 residues. Germline loops: CDR1 MGHRA, CDR2 YSYEKL. In the source study's methods: Amplification from reference gene primers served as the basis for estimated nucleated cell counts. Sequenced by immunoSEQ multiplex PCR; TCRdb stores in-frame clones only, minus some. D and trimming come from the DNA, and the V and J calls and clone size come from that table. The sample lists hundreds of thousands of clones, 85% to 90% occurring once.

This TCR was recovered from a woman aged 45-65 years with COVID-19, enrolled during active disease. Sequencing was performed on peripheral blood. This chain uses TRBV4-1 with TRBJ2-3, with 8 bases aligning to TRBD2. The DNA for the CDR3 is TGCGCCAGCAGCCAAGTTGGACTAGCAGCCGATACGCAGTATTTT. It codes for CASSQVGLAADTQYF.